Presented here are 18 T cell receptor beta chains from one specimen sequenced in a study of T cell responses to AZD1222 COVID-19 vaccine. Clones were sequenced by immunoSEQ multiplex PCR, and TCRdb holds only the in-frame ones, with some missing. Of about 120,000 clones in the sample, roughly nine tenths were seen once. The input for sequencing was peripheral blood, taken on day 0 of AZD1222 vaccination. Receptors originate from an adult in good health.

The chain uses TRBV19 and TRBJ1-2; 8 nucleotides agree with TRBD1. Trimming at V came to 3 bases and at J to 4 bases, leaving 7 bases not matched to a gene. The CDR3 sequence is 15 residues long. Germline-derived CDR1 and CDR2 are LNHDA and SQIVND (reference sequence). CDR3 nucleotide sequence: TGTGCCAGTAGTATTGCGGCAGGGGGCGTCTATGGCTACACCTTC. It is translated as CASSIAAGGVYGYTF. The whole variable domain, filled in from reference TRBV19 and TRBJ1-2, reads DGGITQSPKYLFRKEGQNVTLSCEQNLNHDAMYWYRQDPGQGLRLIYYSQIVNDFQKGDIAEGYSVSREKKESFPLTVTSAQKNPTAFYLCASSIAAGGVYGYTFGSGTRLTVV.

The chain carries TRBV5-1 and TRBJ2-1; 12 bases align to TRBD2. CDR3 length: 18 residues. V gave up 3 bases and J gave up 0 bases; unmatched junction bases: 7. In germline, CDR1 is SGHRS, CDR2 YFSETQ. The CDR3 reads CASSSSTSGGASYNEQFF. Here the CDR3 DNA reads TGCGCCAGCAGCTCGTCGACTAGCGGGGGAGCCTCCTACAATGAGCAGTTCTTC.

The J gene is TRBJ2-1, the V gene TRBV27; no definite D call. This CDR3 has 15 residues. Trimming stripped 4 bases from V and 6 bases from J, with 16 bases between. Germline V gene data show CDR1 as MNHEY and CDR2 as SMNVEV (reference sequence). The CDR3 region is CASSSTTGPGNEQFF. CDR3 nucleotides: TGTGCCAGCAGTTCCACAACCGGACCAGGCAATGAGCAGTTCTTC.

The V call is TRBV19, the J call TRBJ2-1; TRBD2 matches 11 bases. Germline-derived CDR1 and CDR2 are LNHDA and SQIVND (reference sequence). J lost 7 bases, V lost 7 bases, and 9 bases had no gene match. This CDR3 comprises 15 residues. As DNA, the CDR3 is TGTGCCAGTACCATAGCGGGGGGGCGGAGGAATGAGCAGTTCTTC. Its protein product is CASTIAGGRRNEQFF.

The chain has TRBV7-6 and TRBJ1-5; 8 positions agree with TRBD1. The CDR3 covers 15 residues. The germline CDR1 and CDR2 sequences are SGHVS and FNYEAQ. With 4 bases clipped from V and 7 bases from J, the junction kept 9 bases outside the gene matches. The CDR3 loop reads CASSSRTGYNQPQHF. The CDR3 nucleotides are TGTGCCAGCAGCTCGCGGACAGGGTATAACCAGCCCCAGCATTTT.

The rearrangement links TRBV7-3 to TRBJ1-2; D is unresolved. Germline V gives CDR1 SGHTA, CDR2 FQGTGA. The CDR3 runs to 14 residues. Trimming removed 5 bases at V and 0 bases at J, with 10 bases between. CDR3 in DNA: TGTGCCAGCAGCCAGGAAGGGACTAACTATGGCTACACCTTC. This gives the protein CASSQEGTNYGYTF.

The chain carries TRBV30 and TRBJ1-1; 7 nucleotides agree with TRBD1. Germline V gives CDR1 GTSNPN, CDR2 SVGIG (reference sequence). This CDR3 has 14 amino acids. The trim removed 5 bases at V and 0 bases at J, leaving 6 bases unmatched. Here the CDR3 DNA reads TGTGCCTGGCGACAGGGAAATGTGAACACTGAAGCTTTCTTT. Protein: CAWRQGNVNTEAFF.

The chain's CDR3 is CASSLKGARSYEQYF. CDR3 nucleotides: TGTGCCAGCAGTCTTAAGGGGGCGCGGTCCTACGAGCAGTACTTC. The chain links TRBV28 to TRBJ2-7; TRBD1 matches at 7 bases. Germline V gives CDR1 MDHEN, CDR2 SYDVKM. The CDR3 runs to 15 residues. V lost 5 bases, J lost 1 base, and 8 bases stayed unmatched.

The rearrangement joins TRBV7-2 to TRBJ2-7; 7 nucleotides agree with TRBD2. This CDR3 has 14 amino acids. The V segment lost 5 bases and the J segment 2 bases; nucleotides outside the gene matches: 6. The germline V gene encodes CDR1 SGHTA and CDR2 FQGNSA. The CDR3 loop reads CASSPERDTYEQYF. The CDR3 nucleotides read TGTGCCAGCAGCCCCGAGCGGGATACCTACGAGCAGTACTTC.

V and J are TRBV14 and TRBJ2-7, with D possibly being TRBD2 (5 bases). CDR1 is SGHDN, CDR2 FVKESK, per germline. This CDR3 comprises 14 residues. V dropped 0 bases and J dropped 0 bases, with 6 bases sitting between them. The CDR3 coding sequence is TGTGCCAGCAGCCAAGACACTAGCTCCTACGAGCAGTACTTC. It encodes CASSQDTSSYEQYF.

The chain carries TRBV19 and TRBJ2-7; TRBD1 or TRBD2 may be the D gene (5 bases each). CDR1 LNHDA and CDR2 SQIVND come from the germline V gene (reference sequence). Trimming removed 2 bases at V and 5 bases at J, with 13 bases between. The CDR3 extends over 14 amino acids. In DNA form, the CDR3 reads TGTGCCAGTAGTATAATGGCCCGGGGCAACGAGCAGTACTTC. It specifies CASSIMARGNEQYF.

This clone was recorded a few times. V is TRBV11-1 and J is TRBJ1-6; D is possibly TRBD1 (6 bases). Trimming stripped 0 bases from V and 6 bases from J, with 18 bases between. This CDR3 has 18 residues. Germline CDR1 is SGHAT and CDR2 is FQDESV (reference sequence). The CDR3 is CASSLAPEGVATNSPLHF. The CDR3 DNA reads as TGTGCCAGCAGCTTAGCCCCAGAGGGGGTAGCGACTAATTCACCCCTCCACTTT.

DNA of the CDR3: TGTGCCAGCAGCTTAGTCGGGACAGCAACCTACAATGAGCAGTTCTTC. Amino acid sequence: CASSLVGTATYNEQFF. This rearrangement joins TRBV7-9 to TRBJ2-1; 7 bases fit TRBD1. Germline loops: CDR1 SEHNR, CDR2 FQNEAQ (reference sequence). J was trimmed by 2 bases and V by 1 base; bases with no gene match: 5. The CDR3 has 16 amino acids.

In DNA form, the CDR3 reads TGTGCCAGCAGTTCGCCCAGGGTGCAAGAGACCCAGTACTTC. Translation gives CASSSPRVQETQYF. This chain uses TRBV6-5 with TRBJ2-5, with a weak D call TRBD1 (5 bases). CDR1 and CDR2 from the germline V gene are MNHEY and SVGAGI. Deletions cut 4 bases from V and 2 bases from J, with 11 bases between. The length of the CDR3 is 14 residues.

The J gene is TRBJ1-2, the V gene TRBV30, with D unclear. This CDR3 has 12 residues. Trimming removed 7 bases at V and 7 bases at J, with 16 bases between. Germline CDR1 is GTSNPN and CDR2 is SVGIG (reference sequence). CDR3 amino acids: CASLPAALGYTF. The CDR3 DNA follows: TGTGCCTCCCTGCCAGCGGCGCTTGGCTACACCTTC.

The chain has TRBV4-3 and TRBJ1-1; maybe TRBD1 (5 bases). The CDR3 totals 15 residues. Germline V lookup: CDR1 LGHNA, CDR2 YSLEER. The ends were cut back, 0 bases at V and 0 bases at J, with 8 bases in the middle. Here the CDR3 DNA reads TGCGCCAGCAGCCAAGACCGGGGGATGAACACTGAAGCTTTCTTT. Its protein is CASSQDRGMNTEAFF.

The chain couples TRBV19 to TRBJ1-5; 8 nucleotides align to TRBD1. The CDR3 spans 15 residues. The V segment lost 7 bases and the J segment 1 base; nucleotides outside the gene matches: 6. Germline CDR1 reads LNHDA; CDR2 reads SQIVND (reference sequence). The CDR3 DNA reads TGTGCCAGTATTGCCGACAGGGGAAGCAATCAGCCCCAGCATTTT. Translating gives CASIADRGSNQPQHF.

The chain combines TRBV3-1 (or the pseudogene TRBV3-2) with TRBJ1-5; TRBD1 matches 7 bases. CDR1 and CDR2 from the germline V gene are LGHDT and YNNKEL (reference sequence). CDR3 length equals 14 residues. Trimming removed 6 bases from V and 5 bases from J; junction bases left unmatched: 7. In DNA, the CDR3 is TGTGCCAGCAGTCTTAGGGGGCCGGATCAGCCCCAGCATTTT. Its translation is CASSLRGPDQPQHF.